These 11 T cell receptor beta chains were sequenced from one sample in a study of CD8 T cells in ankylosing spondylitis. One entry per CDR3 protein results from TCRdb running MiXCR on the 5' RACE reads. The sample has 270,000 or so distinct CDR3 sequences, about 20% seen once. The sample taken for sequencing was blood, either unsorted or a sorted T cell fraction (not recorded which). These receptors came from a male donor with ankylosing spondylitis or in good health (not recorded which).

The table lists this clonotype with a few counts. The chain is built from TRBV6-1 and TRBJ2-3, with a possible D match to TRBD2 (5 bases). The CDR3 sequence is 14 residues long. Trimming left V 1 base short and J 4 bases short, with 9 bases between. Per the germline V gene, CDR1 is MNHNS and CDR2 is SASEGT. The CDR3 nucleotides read TGTGCCAGCAGTGAAGAAGCGGCAGCAGATACGCAGTATTTT. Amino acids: CASSEEAAADTQYF.

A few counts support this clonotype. CDR3 DNA sequence: TGTGCCAGCAGCTTAACGGGACAGGGGTGGACAGATACGCAGTATTTT. Translating it yields CASSLTGQGWTDTQYF. J is TRBJ2-3 and V is TRBV7-8, with TRBD1 matching 10 bases. The germline V gene has CDR1 SGHVS and CDR2 FQNEAQ. The CDR3 consists of 16 residues. Germline trimming cut 2 bases from V and 3 bases from J; bases unmatched to any gene: 5.

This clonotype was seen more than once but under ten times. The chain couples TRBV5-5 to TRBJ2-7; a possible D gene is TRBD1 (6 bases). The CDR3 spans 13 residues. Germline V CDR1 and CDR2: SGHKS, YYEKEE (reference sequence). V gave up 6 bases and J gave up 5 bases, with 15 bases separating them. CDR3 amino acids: CASTTTGTDEQYF. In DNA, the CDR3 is TGTGCCAGCACCACGACAGGTACTGACGAGCAGTACTTC.

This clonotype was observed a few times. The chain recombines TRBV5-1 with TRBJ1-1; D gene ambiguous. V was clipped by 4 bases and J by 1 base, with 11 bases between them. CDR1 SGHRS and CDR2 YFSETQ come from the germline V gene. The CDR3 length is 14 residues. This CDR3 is CASSPGPENTEAFF. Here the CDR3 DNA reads TGCGCCAGCAGCCCAGGCCCGGAGAACACTGAAGCTTTCTTT.

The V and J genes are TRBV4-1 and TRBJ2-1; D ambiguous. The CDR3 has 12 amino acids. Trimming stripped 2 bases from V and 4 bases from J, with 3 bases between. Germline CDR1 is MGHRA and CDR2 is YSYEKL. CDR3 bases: TGCGCCAGCAGCCAAATTTACAATGAGCAGTTCTTC. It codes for CASSQIYNEQFF.

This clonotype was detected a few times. Written as DNA, the CDR3 is TGTGCCAGCAGCTTACTTATGGAAGTCTACGAGCAGTACTTC. Encoded protein: CASSLLMEVYEQYF. The V and J genes are TRBV7-2 and TRBJ2-7; D not resolved. In germline, CDR1 is SGHTA, CDR2 FQGNSA. There are 14 residues in the CDR3. Trimming took 2 bases from V and 3 from J, leaving 11 bases between them. Full variable domain (remainder filled in from reference TRBV7-2 and TRBJ2-7): GAGVSQSPSNKVTEKGKDVELRCDPISGHTALYWYRQSLGQGLEFLIYFQGNSAPDKSGLPSDRFSAERTGGSVSTLTIQRTQQEDSAVYLCASSLLMEVYEQYFGPGTRLTVT.

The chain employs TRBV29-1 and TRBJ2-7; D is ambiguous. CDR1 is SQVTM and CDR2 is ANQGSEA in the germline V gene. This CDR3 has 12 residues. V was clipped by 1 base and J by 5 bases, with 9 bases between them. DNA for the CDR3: TGCAGCGTTGAAGTGCGTCTACACGAGCAGTACTTC. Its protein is CSVEVRLHEQYF.

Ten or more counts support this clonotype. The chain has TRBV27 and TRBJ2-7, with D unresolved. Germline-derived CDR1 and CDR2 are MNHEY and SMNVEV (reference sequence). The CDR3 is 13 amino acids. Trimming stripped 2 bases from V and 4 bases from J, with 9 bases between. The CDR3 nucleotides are TGTGCCAGCAGTTTAGGGGAATGGTACGAGCAGTACTTC. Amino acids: CASSLGEWYEQYF.

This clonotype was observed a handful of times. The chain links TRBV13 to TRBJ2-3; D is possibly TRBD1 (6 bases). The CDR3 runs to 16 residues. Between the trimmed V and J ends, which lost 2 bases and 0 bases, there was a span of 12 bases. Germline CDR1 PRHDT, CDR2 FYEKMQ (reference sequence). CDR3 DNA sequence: TGTGCCAGCAGCTTAAAGGACAGCCTAAGCACAGATACGCAGTATTTT. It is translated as CASSLKDSLSTDTQYF.

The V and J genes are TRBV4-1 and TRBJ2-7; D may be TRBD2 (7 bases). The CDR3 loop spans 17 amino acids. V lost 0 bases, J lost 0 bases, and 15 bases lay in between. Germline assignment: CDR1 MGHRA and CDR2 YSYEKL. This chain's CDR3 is CASSQEGGGLTSYEQYF. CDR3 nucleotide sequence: TGCGCCAGCAGCCAAGAAGGGGGGGGGCTTACCTCCTACGAGCAGTACTTC.

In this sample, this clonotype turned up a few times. This chain's CDR3 is CASTLFQGEETQYF. DNA for the CDR3: TGCGCCAGCACCCTATTTCAGGGGGAAGAGACCCAGTACTTC. The gene calls are TRBV4-1 and TRBJ2-5, with TRBD1 identical over 7 bases. The CDR3 extends over 14 amino acids. CDR1 and CDR2 (germline): MGHRA, YSYEKL. V dropped 7 bases and J dropped 3; count of bases not matched to a gene: 8.